The rows below give T cell receptor beta chains drawn from one sample of a study of PD-1 blockade in classical Hodgkin lymphoma. Profiled with immunoSEQ multiplex PCR; TCRdb holds only in-frame clones, not every one. This repertoire shows around 50,000 clones, around 93% found once; its top ten account for about 10%. This material consisted of peripheral blood mononuclear cells (PBMCs), taken before the second cycle of nivolumab. These receptors were collected from a human donor with classical Hodgkin lymphoma. Each CDR3 is given with its conserved first and last residue.

j_gene,v_gene,CDR3aa
TRBJ2-1,TRBV7-3,CASSLNSGNEQFF
TRBJ2-7,TRBV10-2,CASGRTGTIPYEQYF
TRBJ2-7,TRBV9,CASSGTSVHEQYF
TRBJ2-1,TRBV6-1,CATKTGQVDYNEQFF
TRBJ1-1,TRBV28,CASSLPGRSTEAFF
TRBJ1-1,TRBV19,CASREAGSEAFF
TRBJ2-3,TRBV19,CASSNGQGWTDTQYF
TRBJ1-3,TRBV30,CAWSRGVTGIGGNTIYF
TRBJ1-4,TRBV7-2,CASSAGMGEKLFF
TRBJ2-4,TRBV29-1,CSVEGGRGSQNIQYF
TRBJ2-5,TRBV5-1,CASSPQGEKETQYF
TRBJ1-6,TRBV27,CASSFMASGQVNSPLHF
TRBJ1-5,TRBV2,CASSGIEAQPQHF
TRBJ1-1,TRBV5-6,CASSQQAWNTEAFF
TRBJ1-1,TRBV7-3,CASSLGSGGTEAFF
TRBJ1-5,TRBV19,CASSTQPDQPQHF
TRBJ2-7,TRBV5-4,CASSSGLYNEQYF
TRBJ2-7,TRBV9,CASGTSETYEQYF
TRBJ2-1,TRBV5-1,CASSFEAGVKEQFF
.,TRBV2,CASRAKTGTHEQYF
TRBJ1-4,TRBV27,CASSLSGTGKEKLFF
TRBJ2-2,TRBV2,CASSAIGVLYSNTGELFF
TRBJ2-4,TRBV6-5,CASSYSQGNIQYF
TRBJ2-7,TRBV27,CASSFAGVPTYEQYF
TRBJ1-1,TRBV9,CASSPRTGEAFF
TRBJ2-3,TRBV5-4,CASSLSTDTQYF
TRBJ1-5,TRBV4-1,CASSQAEGPSNQPQHF
TRBJ2-5,TRBV15,CATSRDPVVTSVQETQYF
TRBJ2-7,TRBV28,CASNTPGTSGGDYEQYF
TRBJ2-7,TRBV7-9,CASSPALSGPYEQYF
TRBJ2-2,TRBV6-5,CASSWQGPGTGELFF
TRBJ2-5,TRBV5-8,CASSLRGGETQYF
TRBJ1-1,TRBV30,CAWGGDIVSETEAFF
TRBJ1-1,TRBV30,CAWRPREPTEAFF
TRBJ2-1,TRBV6-5,CASSPQSREDEQFF
TRBJ2-7,TRBV28,CASSPPGQTYLPSYEQYF
TRBJ2-3,TRBV1,CTSSLPSGGADTQYF
TRBJ1-6,TRBV18,CASSPLYNSPLHF
TRBJ2-4,TRBV13,CASSLGATVDIQYF
TRBJ1-2,TRBV28,CASSQNYGYTF
TRBJ1-5,TRBV19,CASSPTVHEIFSNQPQHF
TRBJ2-7,TRBV7-2,CASSLVSVGRLYF
TRBJ2-1,TRBV6-4,CASSDYSVSAERGQFF
TRBJ2-7,TRBV7-9,CASSPTGEEGTYEQYF
TRBJ2-7,TRBV27,CASSWAGPYEQYF
TRBJ2-1,TRBV5-5,CASSLHNEQFF
TRBJ1-2,TRBV7-6,CASSPATGGKANYGYTF
TRBJ2-1,TRBV10-3,CAITRENGQFF
TRBJ1-4,TRBV9,CASSLSGENEKLFF
TRBJ1-2,TRBV27,CASSFLGVRGLNYGYTF
TRBJ2-3,TRBV30,CARQVSGTDTQYF
TRBJ1-2,TRBV27,CASSLEWRGSYTF
TRBJ2-1,TRBV2,CASSGGLADYNEQFF
TRBJ2-1,TRBV9,CASSVHGRGDPQYNEQFF
TRBJ1-4,TRBV6-6,CASSYGINEKLFF
TRBJ1-1,TRBV9,CASSSNIWAFF
TRBJ2-1,TRBV14,CASSHPWDRGSNEQFF
TRBJ1-2,TRBV29-1,CSVETGYTNYGYTF
TRBJ1-4,TRBV5-4,CASNDRQNEKLFF